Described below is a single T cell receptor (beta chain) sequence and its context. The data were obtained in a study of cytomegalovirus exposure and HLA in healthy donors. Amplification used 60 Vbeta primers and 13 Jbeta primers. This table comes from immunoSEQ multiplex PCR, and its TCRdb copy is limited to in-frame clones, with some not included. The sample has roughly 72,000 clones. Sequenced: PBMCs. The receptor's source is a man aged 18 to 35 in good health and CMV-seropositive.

DNA of the CDR3: TGTGCCAGCAGCTCCGGGACTAGCGGGAGGAATGAGCAGTTCTTC. This gives the protein CASSSGTSGRNEQFF. The chain carries TRBV5-4 and TRBJ2-1, with TRBD2 matching over 15 bases. V was clipped by 3 bases and J by 7 bases; unmatched bases: 2. The CDR3 is made up of 15 amino acids. CDR1 and CDR2 from the germline V gene are SGHNT and YYREEE (reference sequence).